This T cell receptor (beta chain) was identified in a study of T cell repertoires in ileal Crohn's disease. Approximately 500 nanograms of biopsy DNA per sample underwent TCRB immunosequencing. Only in-frame clones appear in the TCRdb table, and some are missing; sequencing was by immunoSEQ multiplex PCR. The data hold about 62,000 clones, with around nine tenths observed a single time. Time point given: neoterminal ileum biopsy at postoperative endoscopy, about 6 months after surgery. Included were adult ileal or ileocolonic Crohn's patients indicated for ileocolonic resection. Germline V CDR1 and CDR2: SGDLS, YYNGEE. The CDR3 has 15 amino acids. V shed 1 base and J 1 base; nucleotides not matched to a gene: 4.

The source is an adult with Crohn's disease. The sample consisted of ileal tissue. The chain uses TRBV9 and TRBJ2-7; 8 positions agree with TRBD1. The CDR3 protein is CASSVRTGTSYEQYF. CDR3 coding DNA: TGTGCCAGCAGCGTAAGGACAGGGACGTCCTACGAGCAGTACTTC. Complete variable domain (other parts from reference TRBV9 and TRBJ2-7): DSGVTQTPKHLITATGQRVTLRCSPRSGDLSVYWYQQSLDQGLQFLIQYYNGEERAKGNILERFSAQQFPDLHSELNLSSLELGDSALYFCASSVRTGTSYEQYFGPGTRLTVT.